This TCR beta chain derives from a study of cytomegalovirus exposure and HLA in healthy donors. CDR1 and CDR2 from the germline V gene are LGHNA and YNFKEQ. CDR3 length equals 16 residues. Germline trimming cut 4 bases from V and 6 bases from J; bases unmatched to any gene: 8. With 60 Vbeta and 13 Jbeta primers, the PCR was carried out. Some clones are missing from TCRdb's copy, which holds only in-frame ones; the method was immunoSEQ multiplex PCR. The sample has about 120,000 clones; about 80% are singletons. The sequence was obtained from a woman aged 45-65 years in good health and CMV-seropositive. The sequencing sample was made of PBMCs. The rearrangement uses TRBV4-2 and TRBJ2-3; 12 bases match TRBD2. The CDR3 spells CASSPYLAGGPDTQYF. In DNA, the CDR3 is TGTGCCAGCAGCCCTTATCTAGCGGGAGGGCCGGATACGCAGTATTTT.